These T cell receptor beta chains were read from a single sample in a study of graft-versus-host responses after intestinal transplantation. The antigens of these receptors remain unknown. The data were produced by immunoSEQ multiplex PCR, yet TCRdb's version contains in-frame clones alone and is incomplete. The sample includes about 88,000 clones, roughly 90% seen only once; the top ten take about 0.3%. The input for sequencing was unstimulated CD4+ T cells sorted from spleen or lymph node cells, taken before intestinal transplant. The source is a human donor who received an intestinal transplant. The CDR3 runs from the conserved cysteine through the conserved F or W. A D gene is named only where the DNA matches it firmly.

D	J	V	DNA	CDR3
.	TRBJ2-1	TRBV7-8	TGTGCCAGCAGCTCAGGGACTTACAATGAGCAGTTCTTC	CASSSGTYNEQFF
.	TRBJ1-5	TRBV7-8	TGTGCCAGCAGCCCCGACAGAAATAGCAATCAGCCCCAGCATTTT	CASSPDRNSNQPQHF
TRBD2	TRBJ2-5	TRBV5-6	TGTGCCAGCAGCTTGGGTCTAGCGGGAATACAAGAGACCCAGTACTTC	CASSLGLAGIQETQYF
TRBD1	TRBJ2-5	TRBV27	TGTGCCAGCAGGAGTCATTCACTGGGACAGGGGAGTAGATCCCAGTACTTC	CASRSHSLGQGSRSQYF
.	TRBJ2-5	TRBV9	TGTGCCAGCAGCGTAGAAGGGGCCTGGACTGAAGAGACCCAGTACTTC	CASSVEGAWTEETQYF
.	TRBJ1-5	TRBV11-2	TGTGCCAGCAGCTTACGGACTTATCAGCCCCAGCATTTT	CASSLRTYQPQHF
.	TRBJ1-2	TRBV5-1	TGCGCCAGCAGCTTGGGACTCATGGACTATGGCTACACCTTC	CASSLGLMDYGYTF
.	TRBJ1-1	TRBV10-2	TGCGCCAGCAGTCATAACGGACCGAACACTGAAGCTTTCTTT	CASSHNGPNTEAFF
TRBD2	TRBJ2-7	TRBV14	TGTGCACTACAGCGGGGGGGCCCTATACTAAGACCCTACGAGCAGTACTTC	CALQRGGPILRPYEQYF
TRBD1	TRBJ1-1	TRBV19	TGTGCCAGTAGTGAGGGACAGTTGATCAATGAAGCTTTCTTT	CASSEGQLINEAFF
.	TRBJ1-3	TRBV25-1	TGTGCCAGCTATCCGCCAGGTGCCACAACCGGACTTCACAACACCATATATTTT	CASYPPGATTGLHNTIYF
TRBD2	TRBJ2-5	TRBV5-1	TGCGCCAGCAGCTTAGGTGGACTAGCGGGAATGGAGACCCAGTACTTC	CASSLGGLAGMETQYF
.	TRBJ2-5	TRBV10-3	TGTGCCTCAGGGGGGCAAGAGACCCAGTACTTC	CASGGQETQYF
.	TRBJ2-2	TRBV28	TGTGCCAGCAATAGTGGGCAGGTGAACACCGGGGAGCTGTTTTTT	CASNSGQVNTGELFF
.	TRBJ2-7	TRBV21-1	TGTGCCAGCAGCAAAGCTAGGTGCCCCCGGGCCTACGAGCAGTACTTC	CASSKARCPRAYEQYF
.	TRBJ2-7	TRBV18	TGTGCCAGCTCACCGAGGAGAGGACCCTACGAGCAGTACTTC	CASSPRRGPYEQYF
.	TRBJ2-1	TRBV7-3	TGTGCCAGCAGCTTAACGTACGGGAGCCACAATGAGCAGTTCTTC	CASSLTYGSHNEQFF